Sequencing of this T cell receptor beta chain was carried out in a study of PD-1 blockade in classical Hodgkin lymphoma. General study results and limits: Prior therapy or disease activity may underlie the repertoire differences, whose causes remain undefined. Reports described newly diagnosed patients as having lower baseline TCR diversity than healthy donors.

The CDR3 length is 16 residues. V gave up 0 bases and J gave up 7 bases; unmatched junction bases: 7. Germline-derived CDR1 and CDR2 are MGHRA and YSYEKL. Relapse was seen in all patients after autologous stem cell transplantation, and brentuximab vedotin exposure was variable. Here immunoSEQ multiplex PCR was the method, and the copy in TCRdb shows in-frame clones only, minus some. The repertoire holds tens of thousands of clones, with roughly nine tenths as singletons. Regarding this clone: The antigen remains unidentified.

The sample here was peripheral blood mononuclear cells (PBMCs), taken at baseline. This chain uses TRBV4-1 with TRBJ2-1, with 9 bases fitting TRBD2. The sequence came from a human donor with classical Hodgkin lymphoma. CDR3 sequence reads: CASSQERGRAWNEQFF. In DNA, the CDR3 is TGCGCCAGCAGCCAAGAGCGCGGGAGGGCCTGGAATGAGCAGTTCTTC.